This TCR beta chain was identified in a study of cytomegalovirus exposure and HLA in healthy donors. In the study overall: The approximately 720 first-cohort repertoires and the 120 or so validation repertoires shared the same platform, a later analysis reported.

TCRdb's copy holds only in-frame clones and misses some; the assay was immunoSEQ multiplex PCR. The sample has some 120,000 clones, 85% to 90% seen once. The CDR3 contains 17 residues. The sample consisted of PBMCs. The receptor was derived from a woman between 18 and 29 years old in good health and CMV-seronegative. The rearrangement joins TRBV21-1 to TRBJ2-7; TRBD1, the D gene given by the table, was not confirmed from the DNA. TRBV21-1 is recorded as a pseudogene. CDR3 coding DNA: TGTGCCAGCAGACCGCTGGCCCTCCGGGACAGGGAACGGAGGCAGTACTTC. Translation gives CASRPLALRDRERRQYF.